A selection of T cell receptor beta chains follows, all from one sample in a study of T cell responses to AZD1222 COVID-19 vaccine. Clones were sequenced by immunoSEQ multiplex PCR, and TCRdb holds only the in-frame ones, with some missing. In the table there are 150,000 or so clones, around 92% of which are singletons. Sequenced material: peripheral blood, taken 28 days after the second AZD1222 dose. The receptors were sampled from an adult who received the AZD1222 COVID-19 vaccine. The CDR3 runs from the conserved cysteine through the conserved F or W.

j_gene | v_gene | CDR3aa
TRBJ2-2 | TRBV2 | CASRLAGGEPGELFF
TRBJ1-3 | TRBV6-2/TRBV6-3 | CASSYRDPGSGNTIYF
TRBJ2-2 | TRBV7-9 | CASSLGDNTGELFF
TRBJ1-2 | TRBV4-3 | CASSQARGQGVGYGYTF
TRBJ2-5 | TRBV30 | CAWSVKAGKTQYF
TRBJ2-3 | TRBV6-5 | CASSPPGPTQYF
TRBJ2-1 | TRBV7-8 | CASSERGGQVANEQFF
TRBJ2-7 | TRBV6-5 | CASAKDSSYEQYF
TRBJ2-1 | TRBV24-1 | CATSGSSYNEQFF
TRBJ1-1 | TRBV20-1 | CSARERGMDFF
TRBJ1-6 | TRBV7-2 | CASSLERVSPLHF
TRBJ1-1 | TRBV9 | CASSARTGPTEAFF
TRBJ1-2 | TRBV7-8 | CASSPGTGGVVYYGYTF
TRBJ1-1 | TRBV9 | CASSVDRNTEAFF
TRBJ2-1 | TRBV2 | CARGEESSYNEQFF
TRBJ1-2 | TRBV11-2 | CASSPTGANYGYTF
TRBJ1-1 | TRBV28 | CASSSSPGQGNTEAFF
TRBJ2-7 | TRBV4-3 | CASSQEKRQAGELSSYEQYF
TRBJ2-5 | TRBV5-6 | CASSLARRLETQYF
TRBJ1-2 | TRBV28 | CASSPRDQGIYGYTF
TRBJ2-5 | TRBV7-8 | CASSPGRGREETQYF
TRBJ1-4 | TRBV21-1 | CASSSGHSRANEKLFF
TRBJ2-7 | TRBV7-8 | CASSSPTLLFYEQYF
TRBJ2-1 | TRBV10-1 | CASSLSGLYNEQFF
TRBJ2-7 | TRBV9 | CASSVSGLASYEQYF
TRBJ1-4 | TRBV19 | CASRPGGFEKLFF
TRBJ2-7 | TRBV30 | CAWTPGLAASYEQYF
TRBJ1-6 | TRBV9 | CASSAATWASPLHF
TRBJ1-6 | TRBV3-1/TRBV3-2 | CASSSGTGASPLHF
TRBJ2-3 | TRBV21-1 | CASSKDRVRVADTQYF
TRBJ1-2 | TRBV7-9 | CASSPLAVSIQDYGYTF
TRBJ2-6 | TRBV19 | CASSQGSGANVLTF
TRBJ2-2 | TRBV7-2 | CASSLAYRVVTGELFF
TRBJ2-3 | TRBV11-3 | CASSLGGAGTDTQYF
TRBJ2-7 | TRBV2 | CASRREVYEQYF
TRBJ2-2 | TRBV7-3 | CASKFAGELFF
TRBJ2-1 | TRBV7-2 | CASSLRTSGSIEQFF
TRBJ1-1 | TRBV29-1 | CSVKAPLGGTEAFF
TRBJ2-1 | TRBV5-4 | CASSRTSGRTYNEQFF
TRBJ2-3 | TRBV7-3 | CASSPRLADTTDTQYF
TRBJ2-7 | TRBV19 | CASMKREGYEQYF
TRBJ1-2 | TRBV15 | CATSRLRVDGYTF
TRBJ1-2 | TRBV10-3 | CAIGGRGYYGYTF
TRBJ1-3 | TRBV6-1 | CASSDGQGRGNTIYF